This T cell receptor (beta chain) derives from a study of CD8 T cells in ankylosing spondylitis (dated by TCRdb to 2016 to 2017). For the wider study: The study profiled T cell receptor beta repertoires in healthy donors and ankylosing spondylitis patients to find disease-linked TCR variants. The full study cohort was made up of about 24 ankylosing spondylitis patients and over 90 healthy donors. Peripheral blood samples were taken, and synovial fluid was additionally collected from ankylosing spondylitis patients. Results and caveats for the whole study, not just this receptor: A TCR beta motif made up of eight highly homologous amino acid variants appeared to be characteristic of blood from ankylosing spondylitis patients. A CD8+ phenotype was shown by the disease-linked clones, which were found at relatively low frequencies in peripheral blood. Significant enrichment of the disease-linked clones was reported in matched synovial fluid samples from ankylosing spondylitis patients. Some of the motif variants had been reported before in the synovial fluid and blood of reactive arthritis patients, a finding that suggests common disease-initiation mechanisms.

At least ten counts were recorded for this clonotype. This clone's antigen is unknown. The record has no base qualities; no much larger clone is one base away. The reads were generated on an Illumina HiSeq 2500. Quantitative 5'-RACE with molecular barcodes was used to prepare TCR beta libraries. Turning to the authors' computational methods: To identify disease-linked TCR variants, a new computational method was used, one built on a probabilistic model of VDJ rearrangement. TCRdb's own reprocessing of the public reads used fastp at Q25 and MiXCR and kept productive beta chains. Each CDR3 protein appears once, grouped with its most common genes and DNA. TCRdb's processing, not the authors', yielded these V and J calls. The sample table contains about 220,000 distinct CDR3 sequences; only one count was recorded for 25% to 30% of them. 5% to 7.5% of the sample goes to the ten largest clones. Including cysteine and phenylalanine, the CDR3 has 13 amino acids. The retained sequence is limited to the CDR3, 39 bases, with the frame set at the first base. Trimming at the junction amounts to 2 bases on V and 5 bases on J, and the germline ends lie 9 bases apart. The germline V gene specifies SGHTA as CDR1 and FQGNSA as CDR2.

This clonotype originated in a male donor with ankylosing spondylitis or in good health (not recorded which). The sequenced sample consisted of blood, either unsorted or a sorted T cell fraction (not recorded which). The chain couples TRBV7-2 to TRBJ2-5; the D segment cannot be called with confidence. The CDR3 reads as follows: CASSLSARETQYF. The DNA sequence is as follows: TGTGCCAGCAGCTTATCGGCCCGGGAGACCCAGTACTTC.